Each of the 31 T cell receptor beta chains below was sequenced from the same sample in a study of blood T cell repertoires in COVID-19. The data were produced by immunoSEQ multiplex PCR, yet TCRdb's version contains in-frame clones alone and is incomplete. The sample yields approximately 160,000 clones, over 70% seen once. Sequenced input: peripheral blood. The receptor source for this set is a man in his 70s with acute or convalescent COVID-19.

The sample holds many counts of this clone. Here the CDR3 reads CASSGLSGGGSPLHF. Here the CDR3 DNA reads TGTGCCAGCAGTGGGCTGTCGGGGGGGGGTTCACCCCTCCACTTT. The chain links TRBV25-1 to TRBJ1-6; D might be TRBD1 (5 bases). The CDR3 is 15 amino acids. V lost 4 bases and J 9 bases, leaving 16 bases between the germline ends. From germline, CDR1 is MGHDK and CDR2 SYGVNS.

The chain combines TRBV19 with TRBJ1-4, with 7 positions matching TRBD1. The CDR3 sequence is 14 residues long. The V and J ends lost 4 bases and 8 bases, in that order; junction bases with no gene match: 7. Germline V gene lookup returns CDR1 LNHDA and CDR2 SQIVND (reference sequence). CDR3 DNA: TGTGCCAGTAGTAGTAGGGGGCAACGGGAAAAACTGTTTTTT. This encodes CASSSRGQREKLFF.

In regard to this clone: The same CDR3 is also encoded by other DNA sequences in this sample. DNA for the CDR3: TGTGCCAGCAGTTTAGCGGGGCTCCAAGAGACCCAGTACTTC. This translates into CASSLAGLQETQYF. The V call is TRBV28, the J call TRBJ2-5; maybe TRBD2 (6 bases). V lost 2 bases, J lost 1 base, and 8 bases lay in between. Germline CDR1 is MDHEN and CDR2 is SYDVKM. The CDR3 is 14 residues long.

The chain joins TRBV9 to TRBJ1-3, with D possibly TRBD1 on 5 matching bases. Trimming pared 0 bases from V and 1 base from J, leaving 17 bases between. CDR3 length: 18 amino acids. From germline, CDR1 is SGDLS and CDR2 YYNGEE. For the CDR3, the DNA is TGTGCCAGCAGCGTAGAAGGTACGGCAGGGAGGTCTGGAAACACCATATATTTT. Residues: CASSVEGTAGRSGNTIYF.

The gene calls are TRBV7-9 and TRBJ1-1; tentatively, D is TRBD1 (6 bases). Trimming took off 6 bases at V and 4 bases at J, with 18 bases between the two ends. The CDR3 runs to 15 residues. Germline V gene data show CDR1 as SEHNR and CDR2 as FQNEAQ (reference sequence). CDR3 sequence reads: CASRWGGGLLTEAFF. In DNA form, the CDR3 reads TGTGCCAGCAGGTGGGGAGGGGGGCTGCTCACTGAAGCTTTCTTT.

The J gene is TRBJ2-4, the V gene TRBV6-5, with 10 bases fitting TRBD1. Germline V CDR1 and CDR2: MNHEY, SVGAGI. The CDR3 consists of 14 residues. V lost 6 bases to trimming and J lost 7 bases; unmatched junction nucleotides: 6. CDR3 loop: CASSPTGGANIQYF. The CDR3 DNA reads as TGTGCCAGCAGCCCGACAGGGGGCGCGAACATTCAGTACTTC.

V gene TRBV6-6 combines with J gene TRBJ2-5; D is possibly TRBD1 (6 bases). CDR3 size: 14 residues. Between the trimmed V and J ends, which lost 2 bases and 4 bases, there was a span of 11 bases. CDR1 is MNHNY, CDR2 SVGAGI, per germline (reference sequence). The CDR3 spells CASSYGRGAETQYF. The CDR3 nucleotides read TGTGCCAGCAGTTACGGCAGGGGTGCAGAGACCCAGTACTTC.

The CDR3 protein is CASSLSAGDPYEQYF. Written as DNA, the CDR3 is TGTGCCAGCAGCTTGTCAGCGGGAGACCCATACGAGCAGTACTTC. This sequence joins TRBV7-2 and TRBJ2-7; 8 nucleotides line up with TRBD2. The CDR3 is 15 amino acids. V dropped 3 bases and J dropped 4; count of bases not matched to a gene: 8. From germline, CDR1 is SGHTA and CDR2 FQGNSA.

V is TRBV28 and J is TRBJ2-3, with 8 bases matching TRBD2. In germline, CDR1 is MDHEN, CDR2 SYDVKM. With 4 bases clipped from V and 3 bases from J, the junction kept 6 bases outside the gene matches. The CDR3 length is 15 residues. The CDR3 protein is CASSSVAGLTDTQYF. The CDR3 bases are TGTGCCAGCAGTTCGGTAGCGGGACTGACAGATACGCAGTATTTT. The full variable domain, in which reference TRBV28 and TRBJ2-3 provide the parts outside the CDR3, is DVKVTQSSRYLVKRTGEKVFLECVQDMDHENMFWYRQDPGLGLRLIYFSYDVKMKEKGDIPEGYSVSREKKERFSLILESASTNQTSMYLCASSSVAGLTDTQYFGPGTRLTVL.

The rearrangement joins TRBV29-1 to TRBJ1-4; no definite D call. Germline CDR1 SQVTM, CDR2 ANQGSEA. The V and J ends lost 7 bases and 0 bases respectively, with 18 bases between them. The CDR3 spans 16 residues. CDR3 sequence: CSAAEEMLPTNEKLFF. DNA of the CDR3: TGCAGCGCTGCGGAGGAGATGCTTCCAACTAATGAAAAACTGTTTTTT.

The DNA of the CDR3 is TGTGCCTCACAGGGGTGGGAGCAGTACTTC. Its protein product is CASQGWEQYF. The rearrangement uses TRBV28 and TRBJ2-7; TRBD1 matches 7 bases. Germline CDR1 is MDHEN and CDR2 is SYDVKM. The CDR3 sequence is 10 residues long. The V gene end was trimmed by 11 bases and the J gene end by 7 bases; junction bases not matched to a gene: 5.

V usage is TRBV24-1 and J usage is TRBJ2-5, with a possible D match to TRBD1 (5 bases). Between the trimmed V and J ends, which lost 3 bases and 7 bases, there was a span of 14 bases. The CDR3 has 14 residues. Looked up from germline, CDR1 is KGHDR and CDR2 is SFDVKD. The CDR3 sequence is CATSDATQGRTQYF. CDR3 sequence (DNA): TGTGCCACCAGTGATGCGACGCAGGGCCGGACCCAGTACTTC.

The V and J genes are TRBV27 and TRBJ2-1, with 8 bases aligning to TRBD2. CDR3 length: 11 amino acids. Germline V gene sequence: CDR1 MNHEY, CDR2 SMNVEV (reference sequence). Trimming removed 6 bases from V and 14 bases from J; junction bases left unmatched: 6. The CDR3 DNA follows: TGTGCCAGCAGCACGGGACTAGAGGAGTTCTTC. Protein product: CASSTGLEEFF.

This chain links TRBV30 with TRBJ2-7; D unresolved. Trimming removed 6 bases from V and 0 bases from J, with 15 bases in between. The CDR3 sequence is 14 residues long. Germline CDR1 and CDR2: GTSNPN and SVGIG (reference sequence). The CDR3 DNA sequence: TGTGCCTGCCTCATAGCCCGAAGCTCCTACGAGCAGTACTTC. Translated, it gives CACLIARSSYEQYF.

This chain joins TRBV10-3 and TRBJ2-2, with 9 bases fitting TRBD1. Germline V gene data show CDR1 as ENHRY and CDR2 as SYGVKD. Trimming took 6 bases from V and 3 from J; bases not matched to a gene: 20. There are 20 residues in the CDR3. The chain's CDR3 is CAIRTQFDVTGQGDTGELFF. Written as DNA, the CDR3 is TGTGCCATCAGGACGCAGTTTGATGTGACGGGACAGGGTGACACCGGGGAGCTGTTTTTT.

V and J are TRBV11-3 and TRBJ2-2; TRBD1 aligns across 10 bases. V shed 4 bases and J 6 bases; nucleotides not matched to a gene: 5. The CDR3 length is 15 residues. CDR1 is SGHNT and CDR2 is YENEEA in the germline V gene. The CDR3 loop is CASSSNGQGAGELFF. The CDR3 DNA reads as TGTGCCAGCAGCTCTAATGGACAGGGGGCCGGGGAGCTGTTTTTT.

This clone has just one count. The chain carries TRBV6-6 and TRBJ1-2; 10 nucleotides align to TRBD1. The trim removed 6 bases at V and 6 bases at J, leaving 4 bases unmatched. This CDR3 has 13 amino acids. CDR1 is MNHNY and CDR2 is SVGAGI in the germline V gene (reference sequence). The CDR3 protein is CASRQTGGDGYTF. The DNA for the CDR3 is TGTGCCAGCAGACAGACAGGGGGCGATGGCTACACCTTC.

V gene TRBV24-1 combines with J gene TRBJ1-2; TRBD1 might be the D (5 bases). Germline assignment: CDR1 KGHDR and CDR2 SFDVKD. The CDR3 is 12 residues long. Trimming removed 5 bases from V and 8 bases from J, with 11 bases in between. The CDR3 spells CATSAAGTGYTF. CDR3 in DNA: TGTGCCACCAGTGCGGCGGGGACCGGCTACACCTTC.

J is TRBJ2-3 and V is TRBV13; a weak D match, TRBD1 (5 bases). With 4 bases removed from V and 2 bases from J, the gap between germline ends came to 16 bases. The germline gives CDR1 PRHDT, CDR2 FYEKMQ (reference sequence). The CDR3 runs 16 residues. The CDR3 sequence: CASSSLPDRLTDTQYF. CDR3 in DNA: TGTGCCAGCAGCTCCCTACCTGACAGACTCACAGATACGCAGTATTTT.

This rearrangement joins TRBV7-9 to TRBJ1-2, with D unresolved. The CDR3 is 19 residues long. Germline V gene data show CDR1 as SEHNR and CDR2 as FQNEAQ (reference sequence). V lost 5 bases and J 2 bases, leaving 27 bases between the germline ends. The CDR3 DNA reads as TGTGCCAGCAGCCCGCGGTTAGGCCAGTCCTCCCCTCAAAACTATGGCTACACCTTC. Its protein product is CASSPRLGQSSPQNYGYTF. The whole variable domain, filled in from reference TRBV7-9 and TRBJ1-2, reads DTGVSQNPRHKITKRGQNVTFRCDPISEHNRLYWYRQTLGQGPEFLTYFQNEAQLEKSRLLSDRFSAERPKGSFSTLEIQRTEQGDSAMYLCASSPRLGQSSPQNYGYTFGSGTRLTVV.

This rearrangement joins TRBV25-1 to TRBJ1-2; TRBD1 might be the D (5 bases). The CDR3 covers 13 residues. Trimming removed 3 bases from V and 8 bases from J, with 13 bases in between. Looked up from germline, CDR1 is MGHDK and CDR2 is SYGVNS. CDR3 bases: TGTGCCAGCAGTGATGGGGCCAGACAGGGCTACACCTTC. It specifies CASSDGARQGYTF.

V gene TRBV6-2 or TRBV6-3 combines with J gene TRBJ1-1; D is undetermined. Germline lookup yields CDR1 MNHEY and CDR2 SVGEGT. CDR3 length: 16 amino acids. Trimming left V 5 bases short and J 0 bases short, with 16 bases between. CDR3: CASSPPWEQLNTEAFF. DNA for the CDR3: TGTGCCAGCAGTCCCCCATGGGAGCAGCTGAACACTGAAGCTTTCTTT.

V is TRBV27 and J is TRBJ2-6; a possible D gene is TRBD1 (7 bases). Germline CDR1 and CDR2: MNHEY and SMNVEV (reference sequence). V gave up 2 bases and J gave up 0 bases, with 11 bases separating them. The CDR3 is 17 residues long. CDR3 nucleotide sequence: TGTGCCAGCAGTTTAAACAGGGGACTCTCTGGGGCCAACGTCCTGACTTTC. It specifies CASSLNRGLSGANVLTF.

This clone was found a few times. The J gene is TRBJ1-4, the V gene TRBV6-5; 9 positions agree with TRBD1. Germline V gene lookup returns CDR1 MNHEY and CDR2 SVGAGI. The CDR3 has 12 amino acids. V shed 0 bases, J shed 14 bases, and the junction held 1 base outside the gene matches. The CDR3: CASSYSGTGLFF. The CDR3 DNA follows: TGTGCCAGCAGTTACTCCGGGACAGGGCTGTTTTTT.

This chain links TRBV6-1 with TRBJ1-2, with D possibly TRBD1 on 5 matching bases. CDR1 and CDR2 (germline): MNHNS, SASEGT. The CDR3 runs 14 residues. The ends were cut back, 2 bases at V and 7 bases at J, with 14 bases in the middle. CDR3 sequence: CASSEPGREGGYTF. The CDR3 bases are TGTGCCAGCAGTGAACCGGGACGGGAGGGTGGCTACACCTTC.

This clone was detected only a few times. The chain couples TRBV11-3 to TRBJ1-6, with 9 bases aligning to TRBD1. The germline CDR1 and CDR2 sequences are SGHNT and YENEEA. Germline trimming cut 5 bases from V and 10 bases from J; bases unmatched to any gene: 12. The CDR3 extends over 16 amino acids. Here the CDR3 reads CASSRQGGTFGSPLHF. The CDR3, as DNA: TGTGCCAGCAGCAGACAGGGGGGGACCTTTGGATCACCCCTCCACTTT. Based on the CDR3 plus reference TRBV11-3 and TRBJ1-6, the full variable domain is EAGVVQSPRYKIIEKKQPVAFWCNPISGHNTLYWYLQNLGQGPELLIRYENEEAVDDSQLPKDRFSAERLKGVDSTLKIQPAELGDSAVYLCASSRQGGTFGSPLHFGNGTRLTVT.

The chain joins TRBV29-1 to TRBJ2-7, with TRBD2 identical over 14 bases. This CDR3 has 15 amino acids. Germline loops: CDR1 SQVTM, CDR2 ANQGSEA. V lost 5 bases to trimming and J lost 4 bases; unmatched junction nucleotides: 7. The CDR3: CSVTGTSGSQYEQYF. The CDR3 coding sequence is TGCAGCGTTACCGGGACTAGCGGGAGTCAGTACGAGCAGTACTTC.

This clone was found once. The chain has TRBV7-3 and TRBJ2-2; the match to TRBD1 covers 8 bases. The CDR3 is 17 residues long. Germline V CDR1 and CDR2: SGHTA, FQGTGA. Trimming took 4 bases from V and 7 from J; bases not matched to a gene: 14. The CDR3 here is CASSSLPPDRAGGELFF. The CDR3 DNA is TGTGCCAGCAGCTCATTACCGCCGGACAGGGCGGGCGGGGAGCTGTTTTTT.

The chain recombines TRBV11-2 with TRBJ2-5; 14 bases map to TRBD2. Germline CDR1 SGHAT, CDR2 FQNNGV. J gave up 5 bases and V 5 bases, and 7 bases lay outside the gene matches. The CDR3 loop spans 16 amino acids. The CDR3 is CASSLRRLAGGETQYF. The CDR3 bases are TGTGCCAGCAGCCTAAGGCGACTAGCGGGAGGGGAGACCCAGTACTTC.

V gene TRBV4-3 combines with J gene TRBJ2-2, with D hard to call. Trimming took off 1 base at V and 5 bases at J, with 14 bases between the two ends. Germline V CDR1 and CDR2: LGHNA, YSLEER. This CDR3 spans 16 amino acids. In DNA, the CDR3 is TGCGCCAGCAGCCAAGGTCCTACCCGGGTTACCGGGGAGCTGTTTTTT. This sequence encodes CASSQGPTRVTGELFF.

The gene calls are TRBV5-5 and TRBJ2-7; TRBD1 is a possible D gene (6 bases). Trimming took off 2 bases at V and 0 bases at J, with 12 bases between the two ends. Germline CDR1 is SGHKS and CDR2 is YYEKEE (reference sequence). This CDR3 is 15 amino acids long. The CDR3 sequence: CASSFRDTISYEQYF. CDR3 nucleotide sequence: TGTGCCAGCAGCTTTAGGGACACCATCTCCTACGAGCAGTACTTC.